Here is one TCR beta chain with its context. This clone has just a few counts. Its antigen specificity is not known. Nothing much larger sits one base from this clone, and base qualities are not available. This entry belongs to a study of cytomegalovirus exposure and HLA in healthy donors (dated by TCRdb to 2015 to 2018). Notes on the research overall: An earlier analysis of some 600 of the donors reported about 260 Gb of sequence data and roughly 120 million unique TCR beta sequences obtained from around 190 million T cells. Around 330 gigabases of sequencing data and 70 million to 100 million unique TCR sequences made up an early release that covered fewer than 650 HLA-typed donors. The genetic ancestry cluster associated with self-reported Caucasian donors included approximately 85% of the roughly 390 genotyped donors. The study aimed to test whether signatures of past pathogen exposure could be identified by cataloging public T cell receptors. The T cell repertoires of roughly 660 subjects were profiled by immunosequencing and related to cytomegalovirus serostatus. Besides the first cohort of around 700 subjects, a separate validation cohort made up of 120 different subjects was used. High-throughput TCR immunosequencing, statistical association of individual TCRs with disease status, and machine learning were combined to predict cytomegalovirus infection status. To study patterns of TCR occurrence, a later analysis re-analyzed previously published TCR beta repertoires from around 700 donors and added high-resolution HLA genotyping. The later analysis used no new phenotypic data to find candidate immune exposures, relying instead on TCR beta sequences and their occurrence across donors. To decide whether each TCR beta V gene segment behaved as functional or pseudogenic, an earlier analysis of 587 of the donors relied on high-throughput TCR beta sequencing. Donor age, sex, ethnicity and CMV serostatus were compiled together with the repertoire data. Genome-wide SNP genotypes for about 55% of the roughly 670 donors were used in a later genetic analysis, which treated that subset as a discovery cohort. All discovery cohort repertoires had been generated on a single sequencing platform. Class I and class II HLA loci were covered by the typing at four-digit resolution. Typing coverage varied by locus: about 620-630 donors for A, B, C, DRB1 and DQB1; roughly 510 for DQA1; about 600 for DPA1; more than 450 for DPB1. A few DR-DQ haplotypes were treated as single units for association and clustering because of strong linkage in the cohort. Among about 410 genotyped donors of the cohort, an average of about 220,000 unique TCR beta nucleotide sequences was sequenced per donor, of which approximately 18% were non-productive.

The library was generated by the immunoSEQ multiplex PCR assay. A mixture of 60 forward primers for TCR Vbeta segments and 13 reverse primers for TCR Jbeta segments was used in the multiplex PCR. The CDR3 region of rearranged TCR beta genes was amplified from genomic DNA by a multiplex PCR assay. The amplified TCR beta libraries were sequenced on the Illumina HiSeq System as 87-base-pair reads. The paper's data handling went like this. A later analysis tallied 75 million to 95 million unique TCR beta chains across the roughly 610 repertoires, and some 12 million of those chains were shared by two or more donors. A nearest-neighbor algorithm error-corrected the raw reads and collapsed the reads into unique sequences, merging closely related sequences to remove PCR and sequencing errors. CDR3 sequences were aligned to IMGT reference sequences to assign V, D and J gene segments. For a sequence to be retained, a match of at least six nucleotides to both a V gene segment and a J gene segment was required. A rearrangement was called productive if the CDR3 had no stop codons and remained in frame with V and J, and every other rearrangement was called non-productive. Following IMGT convention, CDR3 was defined as the stretch from the second conserved V-encoded cysteine to the conserved J-encoded phenylalanine. The earlier analysis of 500 to 600 of the donors excluded sequences that lacked an unambiguous match to a single V gene segment. An earlier analysis of several hundred of the donors called V segments functional above 56.7% productive rearrangements and segregating when the between-donor standard deviation exceeded 5%. A statistical classification framework was built to diagnose cytomegalovirus status from the catalog of TCR beta chain sequences. V and J gene assignment, in a later analysis, came from comparing TCR nucleotide sequences with IMGT/GENE-DB human TR gene sequences. Using the TCRdist pipeline, a later analysis assigned CDR3 sequences along with most-parsimonious VDJ recombination scenarios. In a later analysis, every TCR beta chain was defined by the combination of its CDR3 amino acid sequence and its V-gene family, and reads without a unique V-gene family were dropped. In a later analysis, 550 to 650 highly shared, low-generation-probability nucleotide sequences were removed to address suspected cross-contamination and a sequencing artifact. In a later analysis, a clonal expansion index was calculated for each public chain from normalized within-repertoire ranks of inferred template counts. A later analysis computed generation probabilities with a VDJ recombination model fitted to out-of-frame rearrangements, and checked the results against IGoR. In a later analysis, hypergeometric tests were used to score TCR-TCR, TCR-HLA and TCR-CMV co-occurrence, with a repertoire-size bias correction applied to TCR pairs. To estimate false discovery rates, a later analysis permuted the HLA or CMV assignments 20 times. In a later analysis, co-occurring TCRs were grouped using DBSCAN, and TCRdist sequence similarity was added for clustering within HLA-allele-positive subsets. Repertoires with fewer than 30,000 or more than 120,000 public chains were left out of co-occurrence clustering, as were about five repertoires with anomalous nucleotide sharing. TCRdb took over this immuneACCESS table, retaining in-frame rearrangements with V and J assigned. Such tables are incomplete; in checked studies, under half of the missing clones stem from an unresolved V gene, and the remainder is unexplained. That table furnishes V, J and clone size, whereas the DNA furnished D and trimming. This sample is represented by 95,000 to 150,000 clones; more than 60% of them were singletons. Of the sample, about 8.9% is held by the ten largest clones.

Looking up the germline V gene (reference sequence) yields CDR1 GTSNPN and CDR2 SVGIG. From the cysteine through the phenylalanine, the CDR3 covers 13 amino acids. Of all the DNA, just the CDR3 is kept, 39 bases in frame from base 1. At the junction V is shortened by 2 bases and J by 4 bases, with 11 bases in between. In total, more than 500 healthy bone marrow donors made up the cohort. At the time of sampling, every cohort member was nominally healthy, though immune exposures that went unrecorded were likely present. The donor tested CMV seropositive, placing the donor among the 290 or so seropositive members of the cohort. Each donor provided a peripheral blood sample, and peripheral blood mononuclear cells were used for TCR beta sequencing. The Qiagen DNeasy Blood Extraction Kit was used to extract genomic DNA from the blood cell samples. Findings and caveats that apply to the study as a whole: Roughly uniform sequencing depth across donors was assumed in presence/absence analyses, although this assumption may not hold. The only immune exposure information available for the cohort was CMV serostatus. Some IMGT-functional V segments, including TRBV6-2 and TRBV6-3, could not be distinguished by the 87-base-pair reads and were therefore excluded. The authors suggested that the approach could potentially be extended to other disease states and immunological phenotypes. In the study, around 150 TCR beta chains were listed as associated with cytomegalovirus. Most TCR sequences were seen in very few donors, while some public TCRs were found in many individuals. HLA typing was unavailable for some donors at each locus, so association tests used only the typed subset. The sequencing pipeline was judged likely to have produced a cluster of highly shared sequence variants as a technical artifact. A later analysis found that most CMV-associated TCR beta chains appeared HLA-restricted, with HLA associations seemingly driven largely by CMV exposure. In a later analysis, the rate of TCR association differed among HLA loci, with DRB1 alleles having the most associated TCRs and HLA-C alleles having the fewest. A later analysis found that HLA-associated TCR beta chains were more clonally expanded and had lower generation probabilities than equally common non-associated chains. The earlier analysis of almost 600 of the donors excluded roughly 17 rarely observed V segments, including chromosome 9 orphons, because counts were too low. Assigning TCR associations to individual alleles was difficult when HLA alleles, especially DR and DQ, strongly co-occurred. A few of the identified cytomegalovirus-associated TCR beta chains were confirmed in vitro to be specific for cytomegalovirus antigens. The classifier was reported to diagnose cytomegalovirus status with high specificity and sensitivity in both the original and validation cohorts. In an earlier analysis of around 500 of the donors, most TCR beta V segments appeared in productive rearrangements about 87% or about 30% of the time, broadly matching IMGT annotations. According to a later genetic analysis, donors in an Asian-associated ancestry cluster had fewer N-insertions in productive TCRs than the approximately 630-donor mean. The cohort was sequenced for TCR beta chains only, and without alpha or paired-chain data the features that could be detected were limited. In a later genetic analysis, a missense DCLRE1C variant was associated with V-gene and J-gene trimming of TCR beta chains, and the association was replicated in an independent cohort. In a later analysis, some 18,000 TCR beta sequences were associated with specific HLA alleles at a false discovery rate of 0.05. Several of the top co-occurrence clusters appeared to be linked to parvovirus B19, influenza, CMV and Epstein-Barr virus, according to a later analysis. A further reported finding was that TCR beta sequences accurately predicted the HLA-A and HLA-B alleles for most subjects in the first cohort. Correlated functional status among segregating V segments might reflect linkage disequilibrium, but an unknown experimental factor could not be ruled out.

The specimen was PBMCs. The sequence links TRBV30 to TRBJ1-1; a tentative D call is TRBD1 (5 bases match). This sequence originates from a woman between 35 and 50 years old in good health and CMV-seropositive. The nucleotides are TGTGCCTGGAGTAGAGGGGAGGGCACTGAAGCTTTCTTT. It encodes CAWSRGEGTEAFF.